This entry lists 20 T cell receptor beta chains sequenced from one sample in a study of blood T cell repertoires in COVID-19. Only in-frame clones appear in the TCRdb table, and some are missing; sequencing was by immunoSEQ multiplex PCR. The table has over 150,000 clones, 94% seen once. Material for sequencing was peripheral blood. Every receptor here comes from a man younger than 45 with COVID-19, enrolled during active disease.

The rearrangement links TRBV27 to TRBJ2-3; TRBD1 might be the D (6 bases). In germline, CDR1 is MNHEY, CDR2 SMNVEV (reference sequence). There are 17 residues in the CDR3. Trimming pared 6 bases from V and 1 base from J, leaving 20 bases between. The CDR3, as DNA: TGTGCCAGCAGCACAACCCATACAGGGTTGCGCACAGATACGCAGTATTTT. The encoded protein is CASSTTHTGLRTDTQYF.

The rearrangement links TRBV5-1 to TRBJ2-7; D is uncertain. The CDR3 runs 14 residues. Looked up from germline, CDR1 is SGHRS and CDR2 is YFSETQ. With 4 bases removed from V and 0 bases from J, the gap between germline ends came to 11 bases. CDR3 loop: CASSRDTSSYEQYF. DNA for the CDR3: TGCGCCAGCAGCCGTGACACGAGCTCCTACGAGCAGTACTTC.

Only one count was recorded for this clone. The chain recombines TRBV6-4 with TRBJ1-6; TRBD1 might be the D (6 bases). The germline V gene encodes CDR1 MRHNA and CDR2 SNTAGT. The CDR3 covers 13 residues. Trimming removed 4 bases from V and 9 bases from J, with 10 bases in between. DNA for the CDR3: TGTGCCAGCAGTGGTAGAGGGGGTTCACCCCTCCACTTT. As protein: CASSGRGGSPLHF.

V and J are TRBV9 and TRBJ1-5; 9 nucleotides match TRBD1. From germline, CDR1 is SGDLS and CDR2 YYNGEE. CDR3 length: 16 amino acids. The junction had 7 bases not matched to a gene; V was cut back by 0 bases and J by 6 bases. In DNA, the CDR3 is TGTGCCAGCAGCGTAGGTACAGGGGGCTTGGGTCAGCCCCAGCATTTT. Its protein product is CASSVGTGGLGQPQHF.

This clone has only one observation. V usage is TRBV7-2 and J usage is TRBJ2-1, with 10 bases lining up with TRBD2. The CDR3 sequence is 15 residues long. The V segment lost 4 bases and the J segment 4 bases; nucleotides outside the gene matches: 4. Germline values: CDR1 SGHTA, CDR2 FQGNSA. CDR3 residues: CASSSLAGEYNEQFF. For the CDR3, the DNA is TGTGCCAGCAGCTCGCTAGCGGGGGAGTACAATGAGCAGTTCTTC. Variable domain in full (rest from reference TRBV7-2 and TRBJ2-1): GAGVSQSPSNKVTEKGKDVELRCDPISGHTALYWYRQSLGQGLEFLIYFQGNSAPDKSGLPSDRFSAERTGGSVSTLTIQRTQQEDSAVYLCASSSLAGEYNEQFFGPGTRLTVL.

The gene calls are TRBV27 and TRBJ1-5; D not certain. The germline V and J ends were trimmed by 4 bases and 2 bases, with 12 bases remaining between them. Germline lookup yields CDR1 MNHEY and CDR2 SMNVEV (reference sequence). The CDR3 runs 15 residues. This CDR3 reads CASSSAGSGNQPQHF. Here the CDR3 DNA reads TGTGCCAGCAGTTCGGCCGGGAGCGGCAATCAGCCCCAGCATTTT.

The CDR3 spells CATLKGGVNEKLFF. For the CDR3, the DNA is TGTGCCACCCTGAAAGGGGGGGTTAATGAAAAACTGTTTTTT. The chain uses TRBV10-3 and TRBJ1-4; a weak D match, TRBD1 (6 bases). This CDR3 has 14 residues. Germline lookup yields CDR1 ENHRY and CDR2 SYGVKD. Trimming stripped 10 bases from V and 4 bases from J, with 16 bases between.

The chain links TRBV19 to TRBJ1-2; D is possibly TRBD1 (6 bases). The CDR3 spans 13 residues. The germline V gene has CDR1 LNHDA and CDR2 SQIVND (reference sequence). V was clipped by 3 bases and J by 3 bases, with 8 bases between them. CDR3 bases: TGTGCCAGTAGTATGGACAGAGACTATGGCTACACCTTC. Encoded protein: CASSMDRDYGYTF. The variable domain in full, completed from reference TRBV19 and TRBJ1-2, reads DGGITQSPKYLFRKEGQNVTLSCEQNLNHDAMYWYRQDPGQGLRLIYYSQIVNDFQKGDIAEGYSVSREKKESFPLTVTSAQKNPTAFYLCASSMDRDYGYTFGSGTRLTVV.

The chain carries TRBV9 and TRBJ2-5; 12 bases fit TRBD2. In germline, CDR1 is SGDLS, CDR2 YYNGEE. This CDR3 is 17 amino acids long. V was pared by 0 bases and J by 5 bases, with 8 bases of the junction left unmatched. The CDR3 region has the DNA TGTGCCAGCAGCGTAGCCCCTAGCGGGGGGGCCGGCGAGACCCAGTACTTC. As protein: CASSVAPSGGAGETQYF.

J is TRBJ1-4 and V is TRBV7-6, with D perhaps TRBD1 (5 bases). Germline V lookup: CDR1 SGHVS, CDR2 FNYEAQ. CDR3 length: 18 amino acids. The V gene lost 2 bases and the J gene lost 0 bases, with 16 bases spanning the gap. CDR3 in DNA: TGTGCCAGCAGCTTACGGGGGGGGAGAAGTTCAACTAATGAAAAACTGTTTTTT. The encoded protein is CASSLRGGRSSTNEKLFF.

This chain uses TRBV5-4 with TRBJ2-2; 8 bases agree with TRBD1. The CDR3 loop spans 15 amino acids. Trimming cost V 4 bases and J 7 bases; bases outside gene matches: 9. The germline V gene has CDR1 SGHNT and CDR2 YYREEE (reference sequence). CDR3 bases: TGTGCCAGCAGCCGGGGTGGACAGGGCGGCGGGGAGCTGTTTTTT. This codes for CASSRGGQGGGELFF.

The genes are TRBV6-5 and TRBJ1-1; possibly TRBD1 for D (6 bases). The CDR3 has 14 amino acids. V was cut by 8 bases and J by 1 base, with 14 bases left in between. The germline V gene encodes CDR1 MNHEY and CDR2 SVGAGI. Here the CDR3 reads CASSLGGANTEAFF. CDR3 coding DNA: TGTGCCAGCTCCCTCGGGGGGGCGAACACTGAAGCTTTCTTT.

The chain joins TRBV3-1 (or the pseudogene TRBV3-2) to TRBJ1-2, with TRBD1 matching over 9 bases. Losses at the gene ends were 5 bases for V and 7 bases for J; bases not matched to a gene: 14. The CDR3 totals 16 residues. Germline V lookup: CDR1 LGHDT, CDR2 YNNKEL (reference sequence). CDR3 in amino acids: CASSSTEQGAWGGYTF. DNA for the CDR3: TGTGCCAGCAGCTCTACAGAACAGGGGGCCTGGGGTGGCTACACCTTC.

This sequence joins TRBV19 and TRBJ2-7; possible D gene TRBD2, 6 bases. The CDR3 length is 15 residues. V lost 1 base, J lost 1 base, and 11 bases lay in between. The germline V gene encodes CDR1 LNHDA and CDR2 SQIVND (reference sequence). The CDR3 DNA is TGTGCCAGTAGTATAGGGGCGGGGCCTTCCTACGAGCAGTACTTC. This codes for CASSIGAGPSYEQYF.

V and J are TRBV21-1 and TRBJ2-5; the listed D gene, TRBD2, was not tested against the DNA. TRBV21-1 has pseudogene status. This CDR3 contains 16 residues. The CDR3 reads CASSKGPGGRVETQYF. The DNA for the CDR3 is TGTGCCAGCAGCAAAGGTCCGGGGGGCCGGGTAGAGACCCAGTACTTC.

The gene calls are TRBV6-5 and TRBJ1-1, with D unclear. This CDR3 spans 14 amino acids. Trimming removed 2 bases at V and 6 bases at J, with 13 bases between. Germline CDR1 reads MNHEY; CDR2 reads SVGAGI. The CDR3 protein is CASSYRQAVPEAFF. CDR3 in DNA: TGTGCCAGCAGTTACCGTCAGGCTGTGCCTGAAGCTTTCTTT.

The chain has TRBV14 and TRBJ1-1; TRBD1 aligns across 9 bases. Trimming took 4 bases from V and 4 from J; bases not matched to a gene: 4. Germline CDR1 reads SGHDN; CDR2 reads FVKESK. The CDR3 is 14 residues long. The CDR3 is CASSPDRGVTEAFF. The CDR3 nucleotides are TGTGCCAGCAGCCCTGACAGGGGGGTCACTGAAGCTTTCTTT.

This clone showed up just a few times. CDR3 region: CASSEAGEFYEQYF. The CDR3 DNA reads as TGCGCCAGCAGTGAGGCGGGGGAGTTCTACGAGCAGTACTTC. The chain combines TRBV10-1 with TRBJ2-7, with 7 bases that match TRBD2. V was clipped by 2 bases and J by 3 bases; unmatched bases: 4. CDR3 size: 14 residues. Per the germline V gene, CDR1 is WNHNN and CDR2 is SYGVQD (reference sequence).

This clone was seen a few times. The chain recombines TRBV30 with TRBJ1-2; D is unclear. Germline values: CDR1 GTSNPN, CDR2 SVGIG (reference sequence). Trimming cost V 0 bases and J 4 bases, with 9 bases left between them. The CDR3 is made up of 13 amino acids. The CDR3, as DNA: TGTGCCTGGAGTGTACAGACCTCCTATGGCTACACCTTC. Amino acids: CAWSVQTSYGYTF.

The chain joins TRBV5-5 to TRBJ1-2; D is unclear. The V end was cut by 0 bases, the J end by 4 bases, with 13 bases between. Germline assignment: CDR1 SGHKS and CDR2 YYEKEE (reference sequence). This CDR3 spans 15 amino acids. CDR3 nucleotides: TGTGCCAGCAGCTTGGTACAGCCCGGAACCTATGGCTACACCTTC. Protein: CASSLVQPGTYGYTF. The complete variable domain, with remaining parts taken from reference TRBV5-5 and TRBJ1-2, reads DAGVTQSPTHLIKTRGQQVTLRCSPISGHKSVSWYQQVLGQGPQFIFQYYEKEERGRGNFPDRFSARQFPNYSSELNVNALLLGDSALYLCASSLVQPGTYGYTFGSGTRLTVV.